The 21 T cell receptor beta chains below all came from one sample that was sequenced in a study of cytomegalovirus exposure and HLA in healthy donors. Amplification used 60 Vbeta primers and 13 Jbeta primers. Clones were sequenced by immunoSEQ multiplex PCR, and TCRdb holds only the in-frame ones, with some missing. The sample records about 130,000 clones, approximately 85% being singletons. The sample was PBMCs. The receptors here all came from a male donor in good health and CMV-seropositive.

The V and J genes are TRBV14 and TRBJ2-1; 11 bases fit TRBD2. Germline CDR1 reads SGHDN; CDR2 reads FVKESK. The CDR3 totals 16 residues. With 2 bases clipped from V and 7 bases from J, the junction kept 7 bases outside the gene matches. Here the CDR3 DNA reads TGTGCCAGCAGCCAACTGACTAGCGGGATTGGGAATGAGCAGTTCTTC. Its translation is CASSQLTSGIGNEQFF.

V usage is TRBV7-9 and J usage is TRBJ2-1, with 9 nucleotides matching TRBD1. The J segment lost 8 bases and the V segment lost 4 bases, leaving 6 bases of the junction unmatched. Per germline, CDR1 SEHNR and CDR2 FQNEAQ (reference sequence). This CDR3 contains 14 residues. Here the CDR3 DNA reads TGTGCCAGCAGCTCAAACAGGGGGCTGGATGAGCAGTTCTTC. The encoded protein is CASSSNRGLDEQFF.

This rearrangement joins TRBV28 to TRBJ2-3; maybe TRBD2 (6 bases). Germline loops: CDR1 MDHEN, CDR2 SYDVKM. Trimming shortened V by 10 bases and J by 2 bases, and 16 bases separated the two germline ends. The CDR3 consists of 14 residues. The CDR3 loop is CATAPSGFTDTQYF. As DNA, the CDR3 is TGTGCCACCGCCCCCAGCGGGTTCACAGATACGCAGTATTTT.

V usage is TRBV12-5 and J usage is TRBJ1-5, with D possibly matching TRBD1 (6 bases). Germline V gene lookup returns CDR1 LGHNT and CDR2 FRNRAP. V dropped 10 bases and J dropped 7 bases, with 17 bases sitting between them. CDR3 size: 13 residues. The CDR3 DNA sequence: TGTGCTACCGAGCTCCAGGGGTCCCAGCCCCAGCATTTT. Protein product: CATELQGSQPQHF.

The J gene is TRBJ2-6, the V gene TRBV6-5; D gene uncertain. V was shortened by 5 bases and J by 3 bases, with 8 bases between the two germline ends. The germline V gene has CDR1 MNHEY and CDR2 SVGAGI. The CDR3 has 14 amino acids. CDR3 residues: CASSRVDGANVLTF. CDR3 in DNA: TGTGCCAGCAGTCGGGTGGATGGGGCCAACGTCCTGACTTTC.

The genes are TRBV7-2 and TRBJ1-1; tentatively, D is TRBD1 (6 bases). Germline V gene data show CDR1 as SGHTA and CDR2 as FQGNSA. V lost 3 bases to trimming and J lost 3 bases, with 14 bases between them. The CDR3 covers 15 residues. In nucleotides, the CDR3 is TGTGCCAGCAGCTTGGCAGGGGACCCGGACACTGAAGCTTTCTTT. This codes for CASSLAGDPDTEAFF.

A note on this clone: The junction does not match germline at one end; this may be a read error. The V gene is TRBV7-9, the J gene TRBJ2-7; 7 nucleotides agree with TRBD2. The CDR3 has 15 amino acids. Germline-derived CDR1 and CDR2 are SEHNR and FQNEAQ (reference sequence). Written as DNA, the CDR3 is TGTTCCAGCAGCTTAGCGCTGAGCGGGGCCTACGAGCAGTACTTC. This gives the protein CSSSLALSGAYEQYF.

This chain connects TRBV6-5 to TRBJ2-7; TRBD1 aligns across 7 bases. The ends lost 6 bases at V and 5 bases at J; junction bases unmatched: 4. CDR1 MNHEY and CDR2 SVGAGI come from the germline V gene. There are 12 residues in the CDR3. The DNA of the CDR3 is TGTGCCAGCAGCGACAGGGTCCACGAGCAGTACTTC. Its protein is CASSDRVHEQYF.

The chain links TRBV7-2 to TRBJ2-7; 10 bases are shared with TRBD1. The CDR3 contains 16 residues. Trimming cost V 3 bases and J 1 base; bases outside gene matches: 6. The germline gives CDR1 SGHTA, CDR2 FQGNSA. Written as DNA, the CDR3 is TGTGCCAGCAGCTTGACAGGGGGCAAAAGATCCTACGAGCAGTACTTC. This translates into CASSLTGGKRSYEQYF.

The chain joins TRBV28 to TRBJ1-3, with 7 bases identical to TRBD1. Germline trimming cut 5 bases from V and 2 bases from J; bases unmatched to any gene: 9. Germline V gene sequence: CDR1 MDHEN, CDR2 SYDVKM. The CDR3 extends over 16 amino acids. The CDR3 DNA sequence: TGTGCCAGCAGTGTTACAGGGGTTTTTCCTGGAAACACCATATATTTT. It encodes CASSVTGVFPGNTIYF.

This clone was seen a few times. This chain uses TRBV10-3 with TRBJ1-1; D is possibly TRBD1 (6 bases). V was trimmed by 8 bases and J by 5 bases, leaving 18 bases between them. CDR1 is ENHRY and CDR2 is SYGVKD in the germline V gene. The CDR3 extends over 14 amino acids. The CDR3 loop reads CAIGGQGYGTEAFF. The CDR3, as DNA: TGTGCCATCGGGGGCCAGGGATATGGAACTGAAGCTTTCTTT.

The chain combines TRBV28 with TRBJ1-5; no firm D call. Germline CDR1 reads MDHEN; CDR2 reads SYDVKM. This CDR3 region has 16 residues. The V end was cut by 6 bases, the J end by 0 bases, with 15 bases between. The CDR3 reads CASSSKLRFSNQPQHF. The CDR3 coding sequence is TGTGCCAGCAGCTCCAAACTCAGGTTTAGCAATCAGCCCCAGCATTTT. Drawing the rest from reference TRBV28 and TRBJ1-5, the complete variable domain is DVKVTQSSRYLVKRTGEKVFLECVQDMDHENMFWYRQDPGLGLRLIYFSYDVKMKEKGDIPEGYSVSREKKERFSLILESASTNQTSMYLCASSSKLRFSNQPQHFGDGTRLSIL.

The gene calls are TRBV11-2 and TRBJ2-5; 8 bases are a match to TRBD1. The length of the CDR3 is 15 residues. The ends lost 5 bases at V and 9 bases at J; junction bases unmatched: 14. Germline V CDR1 and CDR2: SGHAT, FQNNGV. The CDR3 loop reads CASSRTGNPVRAQYF. DNA for the CDR3: TGTGCCAGCAGCAGGACAGGGAACCCCGTTAGGGCCCAGTACTTC.

The chain couples TRBV18 to TRBJ2-7; D is undetermined. The germline gives CDR1 KGHSH, CDR2 LQKENI. Trimming removed 3 bases from V and 3 bases from J, with 12 bases in between. This CDR3 has 14 residues. The CDR3 DNA is TGTGCCAGCTCACCCGTCCAGACAAGCTACGAGCAGTACTTC. This encodes CASSPVQTSYEQYF.

A note on this clone: Sequence at one end of the junction differs from germline and may be a read error. V and J are TRBV7-7 and TRBJ2-1; TRBD2 is a possible D gene (6 bases). The germline gives CDR1 SSHAT, CDR2 FNYEAQ (reference sequence). The CDR3 consists of 15 residues. The CDR3 region has the DNA TGTGCTAGCAGCTTAGTCGGGAGCTCCTACAATGAGCAGTTCTTC. It translates to CASSLVGSSYNEQFF.

The chain carries TRBV18 and TRBJ2-4, with TRBD2 as a possible D gene (5 bases). Trimming took off 3 bases at V and 5 bases at J, with 5 bases between the two ends. CDR1 and CDR2 from the germline V gene are KGHSH and LQKENI. The CDR3 has 12 amino acids. This chain's CDR3 is CASSPRENIQYF. The CDR3 nucleotides are TGTGCCAGCTCACCGAGGGAAAACATTCAGTACTTC.

J is TRBJ2-7 and V is TRBV30; no clear D gene. Deletions cut 4 bases from V and 2 bases from J, with 9 bases between. The CDR3 is 12 amino acids. Germline CDR1 GTSNPN, CDR2 SVGIG (reference sequence). For the CDR3, the DNA is TGTGCCTGGAACAGACAAGCCTACGAGCAGTACTTC. Residues: CAWNRQAYEQYF.

This chain links TRBV18 with TRBJ2-5; tentatively, D is TRBD2 (6 bases). The CDR3 totals 14 residues. Germline V CDR1 and CDR2: KGHSH, LQKENI. Trimming shortened V by 5 bases and J by 4 bases, and 14 bases separated the two germline ends. Written as DNA, the CDR3 is TGTGCCAGCTCAGGTAGCGGAGCTACAGAGACCCAGTACTTC. Amino acid sequence: CASSGSGATETQYF.

The genes are TRBV25-1 and TRBJ2-7; 7 bases agree with TRBD2. The length of the CDR3 is 15 residues. Germline-derived CDR1 and CDR2 are MGHDK and SYGVNS. V was pared by 3 bases and J by 6 bases, with 11 bases of the junction left unmatched. The CDR3 here is CASSERGTALGEQYF. The CDR3 nucleotides read TGTGCCAGCAGTGAGCGGGGGACTGCATTGGGCGAGCAGTACTTC.

The rearrangement uses TRBV27 and TRBJ1-1; D unclear. This CDR3 is 13 amino acids long. Germline V gene lookup returns CDR1 MNHEY and CDR2 SMNVEV (reference sequence). Trimming pared 1 base from V and 1 base from J, leaving 4 bases between. This chain's CDR3 is CASSLYGNTEAFF. The CDR3, as DNA: TGTGCCAGCAGTTTATACGGGAACACTGAAGCTTTCTTT.

The rearrangement joins TRBV5-8 to TRBJ2-5, with 7 bases aligning to TRBD2. Germline V gene lookup returns CDR1 SGHTS and CDR2 YDEGEE. J was trimmed by 3 bases and V by 4 bases; bases with no gene match: 3. This CDR3 is 13 amino acids long. Here the CDR3 reads CASSRSGEETQYF. The CDR3, as DNA: TGTGCCAGCAGCAGAAGCGGGGAAGAGACCCAGTACTTC.